This T cell receptor (beta chain) was documented in a study of blood T cell repertoires in COVID-19. Measured with immunoSEQ multiplex PCR; TCRdb has only the in-frame clones, and not every one. The sample has about 200,000 clones, about 82% seen once. Per germline, CDR1 MDHEN and CDR2 SYDVKM. This CDR3 region has 13 residues. V dropped 5 bases and J dropped 9 bases, with 14 bases sitting between them. This clonotype originated in a middle-aged man with acute COVID-19. Sequenced: PBMCs or T cells enriched from blood (not recorded which). The V call is TRBV28, the J call TRBJ1-5, with D tentatively TRBD1 (5 bases). The DNA for the CDR3 is TGTGCCAGCAGTCCCGACAGATCGCCGCCCCAGCATTTT. Translation gives CASSPDRSPPQHF.